These 11 T cell receptor beta chains came from one sample sequenced in a study of blood T cells in healthy people across ages. Primed by a sample-barcoded 5' primer and a J-beta primer mix, a second PCR proceeded for roughly 7 to 12 cycles. TCRdb used MiXCR to reprocess the 5' RACE reads, holding one entry per CDR3 protein. The sample holds 1.5 million to 2 million distinct CDR3 sequences, roughly 50% seen once. Material for sequencing was blood. The receptors originated from a woman aged 40 to 50 in good health.

This clonotype was observed a handful of times. This chain uses TRBV20-1 with TRBJ2-7, with 10 bases lining up with TRBD1. CDR3 length equals 16 residues. V lost 0 bases to trimming and J lost 2 bases; unmatched junction nucleotides: 7. Germline lookup yields CDR1 DFQATT and CDR2 SNEGSKA (reference sequence). Written as DNA, the CDR3 is TGCAGTGCTAGAGATACCCTAGGACAGGGGGCCTACGAGCAGTACTTC. Its translation is CSARDTLGQGAYEQYF.

This chain joins TRBV20-1 and TRBJ1-2, with D tentatively TRBD1 (5 bases). V was clipped by 5 bases and J by 2 bases, with 15 bases between them. Germline CDR1 is DFQATT and CDR2 is SNEGSKA (reference sequence). This CDR3 spans 14 amino acids. The CDR3 loop is CSAPFQGKNYGYTF. The CDR3 nucleotides are TGCAGTGCTCCCTTTCAGGGAAAAAACTATGGCTACACCTTC.

V gene TRBV29-1 combines with J gene TRBJ1-2; 8 nucleotides match TRBD1. The CDR3 has 14 residues. The trim removed 7 bases at V and 2 bases at J, leaving 9 bases unmatched. Germline assignment: CDR1 SQVTM and CDR2 ANQGSEA. This CDR3 is CSASTGGENYGYTF. CDR3 coding DNA: TGCAGCGCCTCCACAGGGGGGGAAAACTATGGCTACACCTTC.

This chain joins TRBV28 and TRBJ2-7; D might be TRBD1 (5 bases). The CDR3 extends over 14 amino acids. Germline loops: CDR1 MDHEN, CDR2 SYDVKM. V was shortened by 4 bases and J by 3 bases, with 13 bases between the two germline ends. CDR3 protein: CASSSMTVSYEQYF. In nucleotides, the CDR3 is TGTGCCAGCAGTTCTATGACAGTAAGCTACGAGCAGTACTTC. Variable domain in full (rest from reference TRBV28 and TRBJ2-7): DVKVTQSSRYLVKRTGEKVFLECVQDMDHENMFWYRQDPGLGLRLIYFSYDVKMKEKGDIPEGYSVSREKKERFSLILESASTNQTSMYLCASSSMTVSYEQYFGPGTRLTVT.

The V gene is TRBV28, the J gene TRBJ2-1; D uncertain. The last part of the DNA fits TRBJ2-7 better; the J call may be wrong. This CDR3 has 12 residues. The germline CDR1 and CDR2 sequences are MDHEN and SYDVKM. The CDR3 region has the DNA TGTGCCAGCAGTCGGTATTTAAATGAGCAGTACTTC. Its protein is CASSRYLNEQYF.

This clonotype turned up a few times. The CDR3 DNA follows: TGTGCCAGCACTCCCTCAGGATCCCACTATGGCTACACCTTC. Its protein product is CASTPSGSHYGYTF. The rearrangement links TRBV12-3 or TRBV12-4 to TRBJ1-2; D is unclear. V was clipped by 7 bases and J by 3 bases, with 15 bases between them. The CDR3 totals 14 residues.

The chain joins TRBV29-1 to TRBJ2-1; 9 bases fit TRBD1. Germline assignment: CDR1 SQVTM and CDR2 ANQGSEA. The V segment lost 3 bases and the J segment 0 bases; nucleotides outside the gene matches: 3. The CDR3 has 15 residues. For the CDR3, the DNA is TGCAGCGTTGAGATGACAGGGGGCTCCTACAATGAGCAGTTCTTC. Translating it yields CSVEMTGGSYNEQFF.

The chain links TRBV29-1 to TRBJ2-7; no firm D call. The J call may be faulty, since TRBJ2-5 better matches the DNA end. Germline loops: CDR1 SQVTM, CDR2 ANQGSEA. The CDR3 has 13 amino acids. The CDR3 DNA sequence: TGCAGCTATGTAGGTGAGGTCTCGAAGACCCAGTACTTC. This codes for CSYVGEVSKTQYF.

This clonotype was observed once. V gene TRBV7-2 combines with J gene TRBJ2-6; 9 bases align to TRBD1. The J segment lost 2 bases and the V segment lost 2 bases, leaving 7 bases of the junction unmatched. Germline V lookup: CDR1 SGHTA, CDR2 FQGNSA. The CDR3 has 18 residues. CDR3 amino acids: CASSLQQGARAGANVLTF. DNA for the CDR3: TGTGCCAGCAGCTTACAACAGGGGGCGCGGGCTGGGGCCAACGTCCTGACTTTC. The full variable domain, rest sourced from reference TRBV7-2 and TRBJ2-6, is GAGVSQSPSNKVTEKGKDVELRCDPISGHTALYWYRQSLGQGLEFLIYFQGNSAPDKSGLPSDRFSAERTGGSVSTLTIQRTQQEDSAVYLCASSLQQGARAGANVLTFGAGSRLTVL.

This clonotype was detected only a few times. The chain carries TRBV20-1 and TRBJ2-3; 8 nucleotides align to TRBD2. CDR1 is DFQATT, CDR2 SNEGSKA, per germline (reference sequence). The CDR3 is made up of 14 amino acids. V shed 5 bases and J 4 bases; nucleotides not matched to a gene: 8. The CDR3 bases are TGCAGTGCTCTCTCCGGGAGGGGACCAGATACGCAGTATTTT. Its protein product is CSALSGRGPDTQYF.

The chain is built from TRBV28 and TRBJ1-2, with a tentative D call TRBD1 (5 bases). Germline V gives CDR1 MDHEN, CDR2 SYDVKM. V gave up 5 bases and J gave up 4 bases, with 20 bases separating them. The CDR3 runs to 16 residues. The CDR3 protein is CASSPSPQGPPYGYTF. DNA for the CDR3: TGTGCCAGCAGTCCCTCCCCCCAGGGCCCTCCCTATGGCTACACCTTC.